This TCR beta chain was sequenced during a study of blood T cells in healthy people across ages. Looking at the study overall: Template-switching capture recovered about one barcoded beta molecule per two T cells.

CDR3 size: 15 residues. Germline V CDR1 and CDR2: SGHVS, FQNEAQ. Trimming cost V 5 bases and J 0 bases, with 13 bases left between them. Findings and limits, study-wide: Lack of knowledge of donor CMV status possibly confounded expanded clonotype changes.

PCR was performed a second time for roughly 7 to 11 cycles using a sample-barcoded 5' primer and a J-beta primer mix. TCRdb re-called the 5' RACE reads with MiXCR, one entry per CDR3 protein. The sample consists of 650,000 to 1,000,000 distinct CDR3 sequences, 35% to 40% of them appearing once. Total RNA extraction produced at least 5.5 micrograms (per sample) for the study. This clonotype was counted only a few times. What it recognizes is unknown. The clonotype comes from a man younger than 35 in good health. Sequenced input: blood. This sequence joins TRBV7-8 and TRBJ2-5; D unclear. For the CDR3, the DNA is TGTGCCAGCAGCCCTCAAGTCCCCAACCAAGAGACCCAGTACTTC. Translating it yields CASSPQVPNQETQYF.